This T cell receptor beta chain is drawn from a study of blood T cell repertoires in COVID-19. Some clones are missing from TCRdb's copy, which holds only in-frame ones; the method was immunoSEQ multiplex PCR. This sample yields about 140,000 clones, of which 84% are seen a single time; almost 9% belongs to the top ten. This CDR3 region has 15 residues. The trim removed 8 bases at V and 7 bases at J, leaving 13 bases unmatched. In germline, CDR1 is MDHEN, CDR2 SYDVKM. The chain carries TRBV28 and TRBJ2-1, with 8 nucleotides matching TRBD2. Sequenced sample: peripheral blood. The source of this sequence is a man aged 30 to 39 with COVID-19, enrolled during active disease. The CDR3 protein is CASGLAGTRGNEQFF. DNA for the CDR3: TGTGCCAGCGGCCTGGCCGGGACTAGGGGTAATGAGCAGTTCTTC.